This TCR beta chain was sequenced during a study of glioma-infiltrating T cells after dendritic cell vaccination. Overall study context: Three intradermal dendritic cell vaccine injections were given every two weeks.

Amplification used 60 V beta primers and 13 J beta primers. The method was immunoSEQ multiplex PCR; TCRdb's version includes in-frame clones alone and lacks a portion of them. The sample includes tens of thousands of clones, 80% to 90% of them seen just once. Selection required adequate fresh-frozen tumor tissue plus more than two years' survival data. PBMC sampling occurred before vaccination, two weeks after the third dose, and at progression. Per the germline V gene, CDR1 is SGDLS and CDR2 is YYNGEE. Trimming cost V 3 bases and J 1 base, with 16 bases left between them. This CDR3 comprises 16 residues.

The J gene is TRBJ1-1, the V gene TRBV9; D unclear. The receptor comes from a human donor with glioblastoma. The sequencing here drew on blood, taken before dendritic cell vaccination. The CDR3 region has the DNA TGTGCCAGCAGCGCCGTCGTGAGGCAGTCGAACACTGAAGCTTTCTTT. Translating it yields CASSAVVRQSNTEAFF.